This T cell receptor beta chain came from a study of T cells in narcolepsy. Study-level background: Enrolled donors included narcolepsy type 1 or type 2 patients and healthy controls.

Study-wide points: Comparing one patient's CSF and blood CD4+ clonotypes highlighted HCRT- and TRIB2-specific autoreactive clonotypes. Reportedly, autoreactive clonotypes were serially detected in patients' blood but not controls'.

TCRdb's copy holds only in-frame clones and misses some; the assay was immunoSEQ multiplex PCR. The repertoire holds roughly 20,000 clones, with just over 85% as singletons. This CDR3 contains 16 residues. V was pared by 5 bases and J by 6 bases, with 9 bases of the junction left unmatched. CDR1 and CDR2 from the germline V gene are MNHEY and SMNVEV (reference sequence). In its sample, this clone was seen once. Its cognate antigen is unknown. What was sequenced was memory (CD45RA-) CD4+ T cells from blood. This chain joins TRBV27 and TRBJ2-1; 11 bases are a match to TRBD2. This TCR came from a human donor in good health. The CDR3 sequence: CASSRYSGRETNEQFF. As DNA, the CDR3 is TGTGCCAGCAGTCGCTATAGCGGGAGGGAAACCAATGAGCAGTTCTTC.